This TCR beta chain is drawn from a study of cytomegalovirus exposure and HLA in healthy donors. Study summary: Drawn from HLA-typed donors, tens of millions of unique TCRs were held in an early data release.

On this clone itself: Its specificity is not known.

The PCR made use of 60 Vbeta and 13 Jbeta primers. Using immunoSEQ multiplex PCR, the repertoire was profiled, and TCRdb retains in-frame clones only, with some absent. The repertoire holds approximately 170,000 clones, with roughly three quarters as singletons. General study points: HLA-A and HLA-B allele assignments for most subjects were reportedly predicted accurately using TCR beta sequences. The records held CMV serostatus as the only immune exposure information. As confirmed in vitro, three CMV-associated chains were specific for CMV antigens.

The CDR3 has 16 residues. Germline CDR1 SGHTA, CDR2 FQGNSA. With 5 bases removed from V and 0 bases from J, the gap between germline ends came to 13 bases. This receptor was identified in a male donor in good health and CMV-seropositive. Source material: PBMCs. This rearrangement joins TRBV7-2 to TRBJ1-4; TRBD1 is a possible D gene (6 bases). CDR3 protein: CASSLGAGATNEKLFF. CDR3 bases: TGTGCCAGCAGCCTAGGGGCAGGGGCAACTAATGAAAAACTGTTTTTT.